One TCR beta chain is described in this entry. After removal of 6 bases from V and 4 bases from J, the junction contained 4 bases not matched to a gene. Germline V gives CDR1 SGHRS, CDR2 YFSETQ. This CDR3 region has 14 residues. The record originates from a study of spatial heterogeneity in lung cancer. TCRdb reprocessed the 5' RACE reads with MiXCR, giving one entry per CDR3 protein. Of a few thousand distinct CDR3 sequences in the sample, around a fifth were seen once. Time point of the sample: sample taken at primary tumor resection. Whole RNA came from tumor, nontumor lung or frozen PBMC and was sequenced without being sorted.

This sequence originates from a female donor with early-stage non-small cell lung cancer. Here the sequenced sample was normal lung tissue next to the tumor, taken at surgery. The gene calls are TRBV5-1 and TRBJ2-1, with TRBD1 identical over 10 bases. The CDR3 protein is CASIRDRGYNEQFF. CDR3 DNA sequence: TGCGCCAGCATCCGGGACAGGGGATACAATGAGCAGTTCTTC.